Listed here are 23 T cell receptor beta chains from one sample, sequenced in a study of long-term antiretroviral therapy in people with HIV. The authors ran the immunoSEQ assay, v3.0, at survey level. Produced via immunoSEQ multiplex PCR; TCRdb's table is partial and in-frame only. The top ten clones hold approximately 2.5% of a sample with more than 35,000 clones, roughly 96% of them seen once. The sample consisted of unsorted PBMCs, taken 3.7 years after starting antiretroviral therapy. The receptors shown here come from a woman aged 45-60 years with HIV.

This sequence joins TRBV7-2 and TRBJ1-1; D ambiguous. Trimming took 4 bases from V and 5 from J, leaving 11 bases between them. The CDR3 has 13 residues. CDR1 SGHTA and CDR2 FQGNSA come from the germline V gene. The CDR3 nucleotides read TGTGCCAGCAGCTCCCACCTTGGTACTGAAGCTTTCTTT. The encoded protein is CASSSHLGTEAFF.

The chain links TRBV7-9 to TRBJ2-4; D is undetermined. The CDR3 runs to 15 residues. The germline V gene encodes CDR1 SEHNR and CDR2 FQNEAQ (reference sequence). Trimming took 2 bases from V and 3 from J, leaving 11 bases between them. CDR3 sequence reads: CASSLILRDKNIQYF. The CDR3 DNA reads TGTGCCAGCAGCTTAATTCTCCGTGACAAAAACATTCAGTACTTC.

J is TRBJ2-2 and V is TRBV7-3, with D perhaps TRBD1 or TRBD2 (5 bases each). CDR1 and CDR2 from the germline V gene are SGHTA and FQGTGA. The CDR3 runs to 14 residues. Between the trimmed V and J ends, which lost 2 bases and 4 bases, there was a span of 8 bases. In nucleotides, the CDR3 is TGTGCCAGCAGCTTATACGGGGCCACCGGGGAGCTGTTTTTT. Protein product: CASSLYGATGELFF.

J is TRBJ1-1 and V is TRBV6-1, with D perhaps matching TRBD1 (6 bases). Trimming left V 5 bases short and J 5 bases short, with 9 bases between. The V gene's germline CDR1 is MNHNS and CDR2 SASEGT. The CDR3 sequence is 12 residues long. The CDR3 protein is CASSTGQTEAFF. As DNA, the CDR3 is TGTGCCAGCAGTACTGGACAGACTGAAGCTTTCTTT.

This chain joins TRBV7-6 and TRBJ2-1; TRBD2 matches at 12 bases. CDR3 length equals 15 residues. The J segment lost 7 bases and the V segment lost 5 bases, leaving 6 bases of the junction unmatched. CDR1 is SGHVS, CDR2 FNYEAQ, per germline. CDR3 amino acids: CASSPTSGGNNEQFF. In DNA, the CDR3 is TGTGCCAGCAGCCCAACTAGCGGGGGGAATAATGAGCAGTTCTTC.

CDR3 sequence (DNA): TGTGCCAGCAGCTTAATAGTATCCGGGACTAGCGGGGGGGCAGGCACCGGGGAGCTGTTTTTT. Translated, it gives CASSLIVSGTSGGAGTGELFF. The V gene is TRBV7-3, the J gene TRBJ2-2; 16 bases line up with TRBD2. The germline CDR1 and CDR2 sequences are SGHTA and FQGTGA. This CDR3 is built from 21 residues. The junction had 12 bases not matched to a gene; V was cut back by 1 base and J by 4 bases.

This sequence joins TRBV7-9 and TRBJ2-3; a possible D gene is TRBD1 (6 bases). The CDR3 contains 15 residues. V was pared by 1 base and J by 3 bases, with 11 bases between. Germline-derived CDR1 and CDR2 are SEHNR and FQNEAQ (reference sequence). CDR3 bases: TGTGCCAGCAGCTTAGTGAGGGGGTGGACAGATACGCAGTATTTT. Residues: CASSLVRGWTDTQYF.

The V and J genes are TRBV7-3 and TRBJ1-1, with D possibly matching TRBD1 (5 bases). CDR1 and CDR2 from the germline V gene are SGHTA and FQGTGA. This CDR3 has 16 residues. The germline V and J ends were trimmed by 5 bases and 2 bases, with 18 bases remaining between them. In DNA form, the CDR3 reads TGTGCCAGCAGCCCCCAAGCGGGACTACCCAACACTGAAGCTTTCTTT. This codes for CASSPQAGLPNTEAFF. The entire variable domain, with the rest obtained from reference TRBV7-3 and TRBJ1-1, is as follows: GAGVSQTPSNKVTEKGKYVELRCDPISGHTALYWYRQSLGQGPEFLIYFQGTGAADDSGLPNDRFFAVRPEGSVSTLKIQRTERGDSAVYLCASSPQAGLPNTEAFFGQGTRLTVV.

With respect to this clone: An end of the junction does not agree with germline; a read error may underlie this. The chain is built from TRBV7-7 and TRBJ2-3, with 8 positions matching TRBD2. This CDR3 region has 14 residues. The germline V gene encodes CDR1 SSHAT and CDR2 FNYEAQ (reference sequence). CDR3 DNA sequence: TGTGCTAGCAGCTCCTCCGGGGGGGCAGATACGCAGTATTTT. Translation gives CASSSSGGADTQYF.

This clone occurred once. The CDR3 protein is CASSDFFRGAYNEQFF. CDR3 sequence (DNA): TGTGCCAGCAGTGACTTTTTCCGGGGGGCTTACAATGAGCAGTTCTTC. This chain joins TRBV25-1 and TRBJ2-1, with D possibly TRBD2 on 7 matching bases. This CDR3 is built from 16 residues. Germline V gene data show CDR1 as MGHDK and CDR2 as SYGVNS. V dropped 3 bases and J dropped 4 bases, with 16 bases sitting between them.

The chain joins TRBV7-2 to TRBJ1-1; 7 bases are a match to TRBD1. Germline trimming cut 3 bases from V and 3 bases from J; bases unmatched to any gene: 10. The germline V gene has CDR1 SGHTA and CDR2 FQGNSA. The CDR3 contains 16 residues. The CDR3 loop is CASSFVWGRGYTEAFF. CDR3 coding DNA: TGTGCCAGCAGCTTCGTCTGGGGCAGGGGGTACACTGAAGCTTTCTTT.

The rearrangement uses TRBV2 and TRBJ2-1; maybe TRBD2 (7 bases). The V end was cut by 5 bases, the J end by 8 bases, with 16 bases between. CDR1 and CDR2 from the germline V gene are SNHLY and FYNNEI. CDR3 length: 14 amino acids. CDR3 nucleotide sequence: TGTGCCAGCAGTCCACTAGCGTCAGGGGATGAGCAGTTCTTC. Translated: CASSPLASGDEQFF.

The chain has TRBV7-6 and TRBJ2-3, with D possibly TRBD2 on 6 matching bases. The germline V and J ends were trimmed by 6 bases and 0 bases, with 13 bases remaining between them. Germline CDR1 SGHVS, CDR2 FNYEAQ. The CDR3 totals 15 residues. CDR3 nucleotide sequence: TGTGCCAGCAGTTCCGCTAGCGTTAGCACAGATACGCAGTATTTT. Residues: CASSSASVSTDTQYF.

This clone was detected once. The chain is built from TRBV10-3 and TRBJ2-2; D ambiguous. The J call could be wrong; TRBJ1-3 is a better fit for the DNA end. The CDR3 is 15 residues long. Germline V gene sequence: CDR1 ENHRY, CDR2 SYGVKD. This CDR3 reads CAISAVATSGNTIYF. CDR3 in DNA: TGTGCCATCAGTGCGGTAGCCACCTCTGGAAACACCATATATTTT.

V usage is TRBV7-9 and J usage is TRBJ2-2; D perhaps matches TRBD1 (6 bases). Per germline, CDR1 SEHNR and CDR2 FQNEAQ (reference sequence). The V and J ends lost 5 bases and 8 bases respectively, with 18 bases between them. The CDR3 contains 15 residues. This CDR3 is CASSPTGLTGGELFF. CDR3 nucleotide sequence: TGTGCCAGCAGCCCAACAGGGCTCACAGGGGGGGAGCTGTTTTTT.

CDR3 sequence: CASSVRLMSGGPRDYNEQFF. The CDR3 nucleotides read TGTGCCAGCAGTGTCCGTCTAATGAGCGGGGGGCCTAGGGATTACAATGAGCAGTTCTTC. The gene calls are TRBV6-4 and TRBJ2-1; 9 bases are shared with TRBD2. Germline loops: CDR1 MRHNA, CDR2 SNTAGT. Trimming cost V 4 bases and J 4 bases; bases outside gene matches: 20. This CDR3 has 20 residues.

V usage is TRBV6-5 and J usage is TRBJ2-7, with D possibly being TRBD2 (5 bases). Germline CDR1 and CDR2: MNHEY and SVGAGI. The CDR3 contains 13 residues. The V and J ends lost 8 bases and 0 bases respectively, with 11 bases between them. The CDR3 sequence is CASEGRTSYEQYF. CDR3 nucleotide sequence: TGTGCCAGCGAGGGCAGGACCTCCTACGAGCAGTACTTC.

The chain carries TRBV6-6 and TRBJ1-6; the D is unclear. The germline CDR1 and CDR2 sequences are MNHNY and SVGAGI (reference sequence). CDR3 size: 16 residues. Between the trimmed V and J ends, which lost 1 base and 8 bases, there was a span of 15 bases. The CDR3 nucleotides are TGTGCCAGCAGTTACTTAGGAGCTCCGGCGGATTCACCCCTCCACTTT. This codes for CASSYLGAPADSPLHF.

The chain couples TRBV2 to TRBJ2-1, with 10 bases that match TRBD2. Trimming removed 4 bases from V and 8 bases from J; junction bases left unmatched: 11. The CDR3 consists of 16 residues. The V gene's germline CDR1 is SNHLY and CDR2 FYNNEI. CDR3 nucleotide sequence: TGTGCCAGCAGTGCCACCCCGGGACTAGCGTCGTATGAGCAGTTCTTC. Amino acids: CASSATPGLASYEQFF.

The chain combines TRBV5-4 with TRBJ2-3, with D hard to call. Germline CDR1 and CDR2: SGHNT and YYREEE (reference sequence). This CDR3 contains 15 residues. Trimming left V 3 bases short and J 3 bases short, with 14 bases between. The CDR3 sequence is CASSYSSTATDTQYF. CDR3 in DNA: TGTGCCAGCAGCTATTCCTCGACGGCTACAGATACGCAGTATTTT.

This rearrangement joins TRBV7-9 to TRBJ1-4, with no clear D. The CDR3 spans 14 residues. Germline CDR1 SEHNR, CDR2 FQNEAQ (reference sequence). The V end lost 5 bases, the J end lost 8 bases, and 15 bases lay between the germline ends. This chain's CDR3 is CASSVRSLSEKLFF. CDR3 nucleotides: TGTGCCAGCAGCGTCCGGTCCCTTTCGGAAAAACTGTTTTTT.

V is TRBV5-1 and J is TRBJ2-3; D unclear. V shed 4 bases and J shed 6 bases, with 9 bases lying between them. The germline V gene encodes CDR1 SGHRS and CDR2 YFSETQ. The CDR3 length is 12 residues. CDR3 loop: CASSQVGDTQYF. For the CDR3, the DNA is TGCGCCAGCAGCCAGGTGGGCGATACGCAGTATTTT.

The V and J genes are TRBV11-1 and TRBJ2-5, with 16 bases aligning to TRBD2. With V trimmed by 7 bases and J by 6 bases, 14 bases remained unmatched. The CDR3 consists of 18 residues. Germline loops: CDR1 SGHAT, CDR2 FQDESV (reference sequence). CDR3 bases: TGTGCCAGCACCGCCGGGACTAGCGGGGGGGCCGTCGCTAAGACCCAGTACTTC. Amino acid sequence: CASTAGTSGGAVAKTQYF.